The T cell receptor beta chain under discussion was sequenced for a study of T cell repertoires in cytomegalovirus infection. Turning to the study itself: Recently identified HLA-C-restricted CMV epitopes were among the peptides used. It can be stated that public TCR beta signatures indicated CMV infection as well as a matching HLA type.

Germline-derived CDR1 and CDR2 are SNHLY and FYNNEI. This CDR3 region has 16 residues. After removal of 7 bases from V and 3 bases from J, the junction contained 12 bases not matched to a gene. Worth noting for this clonotype: Its target is not known.

TCRdb processed the reads anew with MiXCR; each CDR3 protein has one entry. Of more than 95,000 distinct CDR3 sequences detected, over 25% appear once; the ten largest clones hold roughly 53%. General study results and limits: Pooled public TCR beta family frequency picked out CMV carriers with the relevant HLA. The ex vivo response showed dominance by HLA-C-restricted CMV-specific TCR beta clonotypes.

The chain uses TRBV2 and TRBJ1-5; TRBD1 agrees at 7 bases. The specimen was CD8+ T cells from cultured PBMCs, collected from culture after CMV antigen stimulation. The sequence was obtained from a human donor in good health (CMV status not recorded). Some clones in this sample may be carry-over from other donors' samples. The CDR3 sequence: CASNIIGGAFNQPQHF. The CDR3 DNA is TGTGCCAGCAACATTATAGGGGGCGCCTTCAATCAGCCCCAGCATTTT.